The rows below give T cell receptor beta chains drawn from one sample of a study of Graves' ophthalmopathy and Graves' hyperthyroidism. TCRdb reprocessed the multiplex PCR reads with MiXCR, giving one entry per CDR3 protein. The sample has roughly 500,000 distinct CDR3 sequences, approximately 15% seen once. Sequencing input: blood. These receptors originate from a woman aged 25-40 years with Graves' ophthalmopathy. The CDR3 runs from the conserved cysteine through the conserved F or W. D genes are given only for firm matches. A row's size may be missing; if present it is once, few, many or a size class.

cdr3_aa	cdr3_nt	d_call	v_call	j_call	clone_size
CASSMGPGQGYTEAFF	TGTGCCAGTAGTATGGGACCTGGACAGGGGTACACTGAAGCTTTCTTT	TRBD1	TRBV19	TRBJ1-1	many
CATSDNGGMSNQPQHF	TGTGCCACCAGTGATAATGGGGGGATGAGCAATCAGCCCCAGCATTTT	.	TRBV24-1	TRBJ1-5	many
CASRVVGETQYF	TGTGCCAGCAGGGTGGTCGGTGAGACCCAGTACTTC	.	TRBV6-1	TRBJ2-5	few
CAWSVQPGELFF	TGTGCCTGGAGTGTTCAACCCGGGGAGCTGTTTTTT	.	TRBV30	TRBJ2-2	many
CASSLSGRGEAFF	TGTGCCAGCAGTTTATCGGGCCGGGGAGAAGCTTTCTTT	.	TRBV12-3/TRBV12-4	TRBJ1-1	many
CASSYWQGQGYEQYF	TGTGCCAGCAGTTACTGGCAGGGTCAGGGCTACGAGCAGTACTTC	.	TRBV6-5	TRBJ2-7	many
CASSDQWTGELFF	TGTGCCAGCAGTGATCAATGGACCGGGGAGCTGTTTTTT	.	TRBV6-1	TRBJ2-2	many
CASSLHGQVSYEQYF	TGCGCCAGCAGCTTACACGGACAGGTTTCCTACGAGCAGTACTTC	TRBD1	TRBV5-1	TRBJ2-7	.
CAISGTSGQETQYF	TGTGCCATCAGCGGGACTAGCGGGCAAGAGACCCAGTACTTC	TRBD2	TRBV10-3	TRBJ2-5	many
CSARDLVAGNTGELFF	TGCAGTGCTAGAGATCTTGTAGCGGGGAACACCGGGGAGCTGTTTTTT	TRBD2	TRBV20-1	TRBJ2-2	.
CASSLHFQPQHF	TGTGCCAGCAGTTTACACTTCCAGCCCCAGCATTTT	.	TRBV28	TRBJ1-5	few
CASKGAVNYGYTF	TGTGCCAGCAAGGGGGCAGTAAACTATGGCTACACCTTC	TRBD1	TRBV28	TRBJ1-2	many
CASRTTGHYGYTF	TGTGCCAGCAGGACGACAGGGCACTATGGCTACACCTTC	TRBD1	TRBV6-6	TRBJ1-2	many
CASSQDFRREITYEQYF	TGTGCCAGCAGCCAAGATTTCCGGCGGGAGATTACCTACGAGCAGTACTTC	TRBD2	TRBV4-2	TRBJ2-7	many
CASTLLQGSYEQYF	TGTGCCAGCACCCTTCTACAGGGCTCCTACGAGCAGTACTTC	.	TRBV28	TRBJ2-7	many
CASSTSGPYEQYF	TGTGCCAGCAGTACCAGTGGGCCCTACGAGCAGTACTTC	.	TRBV7-2	TRBJ2-7	many
CASSPAGSSYEQYF	TGTGCCAGCAGCCCAGCGGGAAGCTCCTACGAGCAGTACTTC	TRBD2	TRBV11-1	TRBJ2-7	many
CASRSNGGQYF	TGCGCCAGCAGATCCAATGGGGGCCAGTACTTC	.	TRBV5-1	TRBJ2-5	many
CASSSGLTITQYF	TGTGCCAGCAGCTCTGGACTGACTATAACCCAGTACTTC	.	TRBV11-2	TRBJ2-5	many
CASSTQGAQPQHF	TGTGCCAGCAGCACACAGGGGGCCCAGCCCCAGCATTTT	TRBD1	TRBV6-1	TRBJ1-5	many
CATSYLPYEQYF	TGTGCCACCAGCTATCTTCCCTACGAGCAGTACTTC	.	TRBV6-2/TRBV6-3	TRBJ2-7	many
CASSPKVSGLYTDTQYF	TGTGCCAGCAGCCCCAAGGTATCGGGACTGTACACAGATACGCAGTATTTT	.	TRBV11-1	TRBJ2-3	few
CASSLQGLNGYTF	TGCGCCAGCAGCCTACAGGGGCTAAATGGCTACACCTTC	TRBD1	TRBV5-1	TRBJ1-2	many
CSARSLAGGPVGELFF	TGCAGTGCTAGATCTTTAGCGGGAGGGCCAGTCGGGGAGCTGTTTTTT	TRBD2	TRBV20-1	TRBJ2-2	many
CASSLGQSKTQYF	TGTGCCAGCAGCTTAGGACAGAGCAAGACCCAGTACTTC	.	TRBV7-2	TRBJ2-5	many
CASVVAAGELFF	TGTGCCAGTGTAGTTGCGGCCGGGGAGCTGTTTTTT	.	TRBV12-3/TRBV12-4	TRBJ2-2	many
CASRPGLPVGTEAFF	TGTGCCAGCAGACCTGGGCTTCCCGTAGGCACTGAAGCTTTCTTT	.	TRBV6-5	TRBJ1-1	many
CASSLASRGGEVKTQYF	TGCGCCAGCAGCTTGGCCTCACGAGGGGGAGAAGTAAAGACCCAGTACTTC	.	TRBV5-1	TRBJ2-5	.
CASSGPSTYEQYF	TGTGCCAGCTCCGGACCGTCAACCTACGAGCAGTACTTC	.	TRBV12-3/TRBV12-4	TRBJ2-7	many
CSVLGSRSYEQYF	TGCAGCGTTTTGGGCTCAAGATCCTACGAGCAGTACTTC	.	TRBV29-1	TRBJ2-7	many
CASSLDAVAGDQEQCF	TGTGCCAGCAGCTTAGATGCGGTAGCGGGGGATCAGGAGCAGTGCTTC	TRBD2	TRBV7-8	TRBJ2-7	.
CATSGRPAGGTDTQYF	TGTGCCACCAGTGGACGGCCAGCGGGGGGCACAGATACGCAGTATTTT	TRBD2	TRBV24-1	TRBJ2-3	few
CASRYQETQYF	TGTGCCAGCAGATATCAAGAGACCCAGTACTTC	.	TRBV7-2	TRBJ2-5	many
CASSQGQGANYGYTF	TGTGCCAGCAGCCAAGGGCAGGGTGCTAACTATGGCTACACCTTC	.	TRBV14	TRBJ1-2	many
CASSWTYEQYF	TGTGCCAGCTCCTGGACCTACGAGCAGTACTTC	.	TRBV28	TRBJ2-7	many
CASSPGLAGGMTETQYF	TGTGCCAGCAGTCCGGGACTAGCGGGAGGGATGACGGAGACCCAGTACTTC	TRBD2	TRBV28	TRBJ2-5	.
CASSLRGNQAFF	TGTGCCAGCAGTTTACGTGGGAACCAAGCTTTCTTT	.	TRBV12-3/TRBV12-4	TRBJ1-1	many
CAWSVLGGLSYEQYF	TGTGCCTGGAGTGTACTGGGGGGCCTATCCTACGAGCAGTACTTC	.	TRBV30	TRBJ2-7	many
CASSQGQGLGAFF	TGCGCCAGCAGCCAGGGACAGGGGCTTGGAGCTTTCTTT	TRBD1	TRBV5-1	TRBJ1-1	many
CASSQAGGADGYTF	TGTGCCAGCAGCCAAGCGGGAGGGGCCGATGGCTACACCTTC	.	TRBV3-1	TRBJ1-2	few
CASSQGQATSFF	TGTGCCAGCAGCCAGGGACAGGCGACATCTTTCTTT	TRBD1	TRBV7-8	TRBJ1-1	many
CASAGTASKNTEAFF	TGTGCCAGCGCTGGGACAGCCTCAAAAAACACTGAAGCTTTCTTT	TRBD1	TRBV6-5	TRBJ1-1	many
CASSTQGPSSYEQYF	TGTGCCAGCAGCACCCAGGGGCCGAGCTCCTACGAGCAGTACTTC	.	TRBV4-2	TRBJ2-7	few
CASSQEWGANSPLHF	TGTGCCAGCAGCCAAGAATGGGGAGCTAATTCACCCCTCCACTTT	.	TRBV4-2	TRBJ1-6	many
CASSLRGNDNSPLHF	TGCGCCAGCAGCTTGAGAGGGAATGATAATTCACCCCTCCACTTT	.	TRBV5-1	TRBJ1-6	many
CASSYGVNNEQFF	TGTGCCAGCAGTTACGGGGTGAACAATGAGCAGTTCTTC	.	TRBV6-2/TRBV6-3	TRBJ2-1	many
CASSQLAGITGELFF	TGTGCCAGCAGTCAACTAGCGGGGATCACCGGGGAGCTGTTTTTT	TRBD2	TRBV12-3/TRBV12-4	TRBJ2-2	many
CASSFFGCGPNQPQHF	TGTGCCAGTAGTTTCTTTGGGTGTGGTCCAAATCAGCCCCAGCATTTT	.	TRBV12-3/TRBV12-4	TRBJ1-5	once
CASSLRGNEQYF	TGCGCCAGCAGCCTCAGGGGCAACGAGCAGTACTTC	.	TRBV4-1	TRBJ2-7	many
CASSSDRTGDSYEQYF	TGTGCCAGCAGTTCCGATCGGACAGGAGATTCCTACGAGCAGTACTTC	TRBD1	TRBV12-3/TRBV12-4	TRBJ2-7	many
CASSLWGVETQYF	TGTGCCAGCAGCTTATGGGGGGTTGAGACCCAGTACTTC	.	TRBV7-6	TRBJ2-5	many
CASRETGGFQETQYF	TGTGCCAGCAGGGAGACAGGGGGCTTCCAAGAGACCCAGTACTTC	TRBD1	TRBV6-2/TRBV6-3	TRBJ2-5	.
CSVYEPGDTEAFF	TGCAGCGTTTATGAGCCGGGGGACACTGAAGCTTTCTTT	.	TRBV29-1	TRBJ1-1	many